A single sample gave rise to the 5 T cell receptor beta chains below, sequenced in a study of radiation and T cells in renal cell carcinoma. Assay used: immunoSEQ multiplex PCR; TCRdb lists only in-frame clones, some missing. The profile covers tens of thousands of clones, with roughly 80% appearing a single time and roughly 37% taken by the ten largest. Time point reported: baseline pretreatment blood. Treatment: 15 Gy SBRT to primary tumor, nephrectomy 4 weeks later. The sequencing here drew on blood, taken from a patient whose treatment included radiotherapy and nephrectomy. All receptors come from a man in his 60s with renal cell carcinoma.

In DNA, the CDR3 is TGTGCCTGGACTCGGTTCGCGACAGGGCGTAATGAGCAGTTCTTC. It translates to CAWTRFATGRNEQFF. The V call is TRBV30, the J call TRBJ2-1; 7 bases line up with TRBD1. This CDR3 region has 15 residues. Germline V gene lookup returns CDR1 GTSNPN and CDR2 SVGIG (reference sequence). V was clipped by 4 bases and J by 7 bases; unmatched bases: 13.

The rearrangement links TRBV30 to TRBJ2-2; D uncertain. The V and J ends lost 8 bases and 1 base respectively, with 5 bases between them. The CDR3 extends over 11 amino acids. Per the germline V gene, CDR1 is GTSNPN and CDR2 is SVGIG (reference sequence). CDR3 DNA sequence: TGTGCCCGACGGAACACCGGGGAGCTGTTTTTT. Encoded protein: CARRNTGELFF.

The chain has TRBV4-3 and TRBJ2-6; unclear D gene. This CDR3 comprises 15 residues. V was cut by 8 bases and J by 3 bases, with 14 bases left in between. Per the germline V gene, CDR1 is LGHNA and CDR2 is YSLEER. The CDR3 is CASSPGAGGANVLTF. The DNA of the CDR3 is TGCGCCAGCTCCCCGGGCGCAGGTGGGGCCAACGTCCTGACTTTC.

The J gene is TRBJ2-1, the V gene TRBV12-5; D might be TRBD1 (5 bases). Trimming cost V 1 base and J 0 bases, with 7 bases left between them. The CDR3 consists of 15 residues. From germline, CDR1 is LGHNT and CDR2 FRNRAP. CDR3 loop: CASGLGQSSYNEQFF. The CDR3 nucleotides read TGTGCTAGTGGTTTGGGACAGAGCTCCTACAATGAGCAGTTCTTC. Combining the CDR3 with reference TRBV12-5 and TRBJ2-1 gives the whole variable domain DARVTQTPRHKVTEMGQEVTMRCQPILGHNTVFWYRQTMMQGLELLAYFRNRAPLDDSGMPKDRFSAEMPDATLATLKIQPSEPRDSAVYFCASGLGQSSYNEQFFGPGTRLTVL.

The J gene is TRBJ1-5, the V gene TRBV29-1; D is possibly TRBD1 (5 bases). The germline gives CDR1 SQVTM, CDR2 ANQGSEA. The ends were cut back, 0 bases at V and 6 bases at J, with 15 bases in the middle. This CDR3 has 15 residues. The CDR3 region is CSVEDVQVQCQPQHF. The CDR3 region has the DNA TGCAGCGTTGAAGATGTACAGGTTCAATGTCAGCCCCAGCATTTT. Together with reference TRBV29-1 and TRBJ1-5, the CDR3 gives the full variable domain: SAVISQKPSRDICQRGTSLTIQCQVDSQVTMMFWYRQQPGQSLTLIATANQGSEATYESGFVIDKFPISRPNLTFSTLTVSNMSPEDSSIYLCSVEDVQVQCQPQHFGDGTRLSIL.